One T cell receptor beta chain is described in this entry. Its antigen is unidentified. Every bit of the isolated RNA underwent reverse transcription, so sequencing read expressed TCRB transcripts. Clones were sequenced by immunoSEQ multiplex PCR, and TCRdb holds only the in-frame ones, with some missing. Among 40,000 to 60,000 clones listed, just under 65% were seen once. These data come from a study of beta chain features in type 1 diabetes. Study-level information: Healthy donors and patients had similar age, gender and cell yields. Sorted cells, approximately 110,000,000 in number, were examined across all samples.

Sorting with CD45RO/CCR7/CD25/CD127/CD95/CD27 yielded naive, central memory, regulatory and stem-like memory CD4+ cells. General study findings and limits: People with Type 1 diabetes carried modestly yet significantly shorter TCRB CDR3s in all four CD4+ subsets. High-TCR-expressing cells could be over-represented by cDNA sequencing.

This clonotype was sampled from a woman aged 30 to 39 with type 1 diabetes. The sample taken for sequencing was stem cell memory CD4+ T cells from blood.

CDR3 DNA sequence: TGTGCCAGCAGCCCGGGACTAGCGGGAGGGCACCTCTCCTACGAGCAGTACTTC. Protein: CASSPGLAGGHLSYEQYF. This sequence joins TRBV9 and TRBJ2-7, with 16 bases that match TRBD2. There are 18 residues in the CDR3. V lost 4 bases to trimming and J lost 0 bases; unmatched junction nucleotides: 7. From germline, CDR1 is SGDLS and CDR2 YYNGEE.